This T cell receptor beta chain was profiled in a study of blood T cells in healthy people across ages. Whole-study findings and limits: Donors of long life had a larger count of naive CD4+ cells and greater diversity than aged donors. Estimates based on one million T cells were treated as lower bounds.

In this sample, this clonotype turned up many times. Its specificity is not known. The length of the CDR3 is 16 residues. The germline CDR1 and CDR2 sequences are MGHDK and SYGVNS. V shed 0 bases and J 3 bases; nucleotides not matched to a gene: 6. Primed by a sample-barcoded 5' primer and a J-beta primer mix, a second PCR proceeded for about 6 to 12 cycles. MiXCR, run by TCRdb on the 5' RACE reads, gives a single entry per CDR3 protein. The sample comprises around 650,000 distinct CDR3 sequences, around 41% of which are singletons, and around 30% rests with the top ten. Total RNA, at least 5 micrograms per sample, was extracted from PBMCs.

This TCR was recovered from a man older than 75 in good health. The chain employs TRBV25-1 and TRBJ2-7, with 9 positions matching TRBD2. The source material was blood. The CDR3 reads CASSEYRPSGNYEQYF. The CDR3, as DNA: TGTGCCAGCAGTGAATATAGGCCTAGCGGGAACTACGAGCAGTACTTC.